This paragraph covers one TCR beta chain sequence. The germline CDR1 and CDR2 sequences are LGHNT and FRNRAP. Trimming cost V 2 bases and J 3 bases, with 10 bases left between them. There are 14 residues in the CDR3. The record originates from a study of Ad26.COV2.S vaccination and SARS-CoV-2 variants. Treatment: about 20 received Ad26.COV2.S at low or high dose, single or two shots; about 5 received placebo; per-sample allocation not given. Each sample was drawn 63 days after the first injection (of vaccine or placebo). This table comes from immunoSEQ multiplex PCR, and its TCRdb copy is limited to in-frame clones, with some not included. The sample contains hundreds of thousands of clones, about 89% of which appear only once.

The origin of this receptor is a person between 18 and 59 years old who received the Ad26.COV2.S COVID-19 vaccine or a placebo. Source: peripheral blood, taken in a trial of Ad26.COV2.S vaccine versus placebo. The chain combines TRBV12-5 with TRBJ1-1; a possible D gene is TRBD1 (5 bases). CDR3 in amino acids: CASGLQGGYTEAFF. CDR3 DNA: TGTGCTAGTGGTTTGCAGGGAGGGTACACTGAAGCTTTCTTT.